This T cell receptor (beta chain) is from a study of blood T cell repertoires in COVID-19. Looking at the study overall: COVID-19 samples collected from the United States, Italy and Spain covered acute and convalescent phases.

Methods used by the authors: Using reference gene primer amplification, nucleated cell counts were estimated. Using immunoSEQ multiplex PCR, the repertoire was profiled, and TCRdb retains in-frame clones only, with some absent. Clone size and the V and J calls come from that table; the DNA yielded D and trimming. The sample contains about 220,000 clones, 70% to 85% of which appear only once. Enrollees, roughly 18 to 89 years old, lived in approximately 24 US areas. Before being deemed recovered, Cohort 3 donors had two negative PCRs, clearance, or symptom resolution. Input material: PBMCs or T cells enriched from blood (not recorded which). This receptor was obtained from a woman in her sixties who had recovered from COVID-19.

This chain's CDR3 is CATSDRLNTDTQYF. Here the CDR3 DNA reads TGTGCCACCAGTGACAGGCTGAACACAGATACGCAGTATTTT. The V call is TRBV24-1, the J call TRBJ2-3; no firm D call. The CDR3 has 14 amino acids. The V gene's germline CDR1 is KGHDR and CDR2 SFDVKD. The V end was cut by 4 bases, the J end by 2 bases, with 9 bases between.